This T cell receptor (beta chain) was obtained from a study of OX40 agonist ivuxolimab in advanced cancers. Background on the study: In this trial design, patients received ivuxolimab intravenously at 0.01 to 10 mg/kg every 2 weeks. Among those enrolled, mean age was roughly 62 years (range roughly 20 to 85) and about 79% were male. Study observations and caveats: Low normalized T-cell clonal expansion was additionally recorded for some nonresponders.

The CDR3 totals 14 residues. V dropped 7 bases and J dropped 4 bases, with 17 bases sitting between them. The germline V gene encodes CDR1 MNHNS and CDR2 SASEGT. Concerning this clone itself: Its target is unknown.

Peripheral blood came from all dose cohorts at three timepoints. Generated by immunoSEQ multiplex PCR, the TCRdb table keeps only in-frame clones and is missing some. The sample carries over 45,000 clones, roughly 90% recorded once. The source was CD4+ or CD8+ T cells sorted from blood, collected in a trial of the OX40 agonist ivuxolimab. The chain recombines TRBV6-1 with TRBJ2-7; D is tentatively TRBD1 or TRBD2 (6 bases each). This receptor was obtained from an adult with an advanced solid tumor such as melanoma, head and neck, liver or kidney cancer. CDR3 sequence reads: CASTEEGGGYEQYF. CDR3 DNA: TGTGCCAGCACCGAGGAAGGGGGAGGTTACGAGCAGTACTTC.